One and the same sample provided the 15 T cell receptor beta chains below, sequenced in a study of metastatic and nonmetastatic thyroid tumors. With MiXCR, TCRdb reprocessed the PCR reads. The sample holds fewer than 55,000 clones, around 17% seen once. The entire patient cohort was treatment-naive prior to thyroid surgery. The sample taken for sequencing was blood. Receptor source: a female donor with papillary thyroid cancer or a benign thyroid nodule (not recorded which). Some clones in this sample may be carry-over from other donors' samples.

This clone turned up a few times. This rearrangement joins TRBV6-1 to TRBJ2-7; 8 nucleotides line up with TRBD1. Trimming took 8 bases from V and 2 from J; bases not matched to a gene: 5. CDR3 size: 13 residues. Germline V gene lookup returns CDR1 MNHNS and CDR2 SASEGT. The CDR3 DNA sequence: TGTGCCAGCGAGGGGGACAGGCCCTACGAGCAGTACTTC. Translation: CASEGDRPYEQYF.

This clone was recorded at least ten times. The J gene is TRBJ2-3, the V gene TRBV13; 10 bases fit TRBD2. With 5 bases clipped from V and 0 bases from J, the junction kept 17 bases outside the gene matches. Per germline, CDR1 PRHDT and CDR2 FYEKMQ (reference sequence). The CDR3 consists of 20 residues. The CDR3 sequence: CASSPGLAFYSALSTDTQYF. The CDR3 DNA reads TGTGCCAGCAGCCCGGGACTAGCGTTCTACTCGGCCCTTAGCACAGATACGCAGTATTTT.

This clone was counted many times. The CDR3 protein is CASSESGDSNQPQHF. CDR3 DNA sequence: TGTGCCAGCAGTGAAAGCGGCGATAGCAATCAGCCCCAGCATTTT. V and J are TRBV2 and TRBJ1-5; D uncertain. Germline V gene sequence: CDR1 SNHLY, CDR2 FYNNEI. V shed 2 bases and J shed 0 bases, with 8 bases lying between them. This CDR3 is built from 15 residues.

There are a few counts of this clone. The chain couples TRBV27 to TRBJ2-7; D may be TRBD2 (5 bases). V was shortened by 6 bases and J by 2 bases, with 14 bases between the two germline ends. Germline CDR1 is MNHEY and CDR2 is SMNVEV (reference sequence). CDR3 size: 14 residues. For the CDR3, the DNA is TGTGCCAGCAGCCCCCGGGGTGGTCCCTACGAGCAGTACTTC. Its translation is CASSPRGGPYEQYF.

This clone was observed at least ten times. V gene TRBV27 combines with J gene TRBJ2-7; D possibly uses TRBD1 or TRBD2 (5 bases each). The V gene's germline CDR1 is MNHEY and CDR2 SMNVEV (reference sequence). The CDR3 length is 16 residues. The V gene lost 4 bases and the J gene lost 2 bases, with 18 bases spanning the gap. The CDR3 DNA reads TGTGCCAGCAGTTCCCCTCGGGGCGGGCACCCCTACGAGCAGTACTTC. This translates into CASSSPRGGHPYEQYF.

This clone was counted between two and nine times. The chain recombines TRBV12-3 or TRBV12-4 with TRBJ2-1; D possibly corresponds to TRBD1 (5 bases). The V end was cut by 5 bases, the J end by 8 bases, with 13 bases between. There are 13 residues in the CDR3. The CDR3 DNA reads as TGTGCCAGCAGTCGTCCCAGGGCGTATGAGCAGTTCTTC. This sequence encodes CASSRPRAYEQFF.

This clone was observed many times. The J gene is TRBJ2-7, the V gene TRBV15; 7 nucleotides agree with TRBD2. Trimming took 2 bases from V and 6 from J; bases not matched to a gene: 7. The germline V gene has CDR1 LNHNV and CDR2 YYDKDF (reference sequence). The CDR3 totals 14 residues. The CDR3 is CATSRPQGGGEQYF. The CDR3, as DNA: TGTGCCACCAGCAGACCTCAGGGCGGGGGCGAGCAGTACTTC.

J is TRBJ2-3 and V is TRBV12-5; 7 bases are shared with TRBD1. CDR1 and CDR2 from the germline V gene are LGHNT and FRNRAP. V trimming: 6 bases; J trimming: 1 base; junction bases outside the gene matches: 7. This CDR3 is built from 15 residues. CDR3 bases: TGTGCTAGTGGCCCGGGACAGCCCCGCACAGATACGCAGTATTTT. Translated, it gives CASGPGQPRTDTQYF.

The chain combines TRBV7-9 with TRBJ2-7; D is perhaps TRBD2 (6 bases). The CDR3 consists of 15 residues. The V end lost 1 base, the J end lost 4 bases, and 14 bases lay between the germline ends. Germline loops: CDR1 SEHNR, CDR2 FQNEAQ (reference sequence). The chain's CDR3 is CASSLVGRGYYEQYF. The CDR3, as DNA: TGTGCCAGCAGCTTAGTGGGGCGGGGTTATTACGAGCAGTACTTC.

The table lists this clone with many counts. The rearrangement uses TRBV30 and TRBJ1-5; no reliable D call. V gave up 1 base and J gave up 4 bases, with 17 bases separating them. The CDR3 is 16 residues long. Germline V CDR1 and CDR2: GTSNPN, SVGIG (reference sequence). CDR3 in DNA: TGTGCCTGGAGTGAACTTCTTCCAAGGGCAAATCAGCCCCAGCATTTT. Protein: CAWSELLPRANQPQHF.

This clone was observed at least ten times. The chain combines TRBV29-1 with TRBJ2-1, with D perhaps matching TRBD2 (6 bases). Between the trimmed V and J ends, which lost 4 bases and 3 bases, there was a span of 16 bases. The CDR3 runs to 15 residues. Germline CDR1 and CDR2: SQVTM and ANQGSEA. The CDR3 nucleotides read TGCAGCGTTGTGGGAGGCAGGAGAAGCTACAATGAGCAGTTCTTC. This codes for CSVVGGRRSYNEQFF.

This clone is labeled as medium-sized. The chain is built from TRBV12-3 or TRBV12-4 and TRBJ2-6; D perhaps matches TRBD2 (6 bases). Trimming removed 6 bases at V and 0 bases at J, with 12 bases between. This CDR3 region has 16 residues. CDR3 sequence reads: CASRGGRSSGANVLTF. The CDR3 DNA reads TGTGCCAGCAGGGGGGGACGGAGCTCTGGGGCCAACGTCCTGACTTTC.

At least ten counts were recorded for this clone. This sequence joins TRBV29-1 and TRBJ2-5; the match to TRBD1 covers 9 bases. J gave up 3 bases and V 7 bases, and 3 bases lay outside the gene matches. The CDR3 length is 12 residues. Germline V gene lookup returns CDR1 SQVTM and CDR2 ANQGSEA. The CDR3, as DNA: TGCAGCGGGCGACAGGGGGAAGAGACCCAGTACTTC. Translating gives CSGRQGEETQYF.

This clone came up a few times. The chain uses TRBV19 and TRBJ1-1; D not resolved. The V end was cut by 7 bases, the J end by 1 base, with 10 bases between. The CDR3 runs to 13 residues. Per the germline V gene, CDR1 is LNHDA and CDR2 is SQIVND (reference sequence). This CDR3 is CASIEEKNTEAFF. CDR3 coding DNA: TGTGCCAGTATTGAGGAGAAGAACACTGAAGCTTTCTTT. The full variable domain, with the rest looked up from reference TRBV19 and TRBJ1-1, is DGGITQSPKYLFRKEGQNVTLSCEQNLNHDAMYWYRQDPGQGLRLIYYSQIVNDFQKGDIAEGYSVSREKKESFPLTVTSAQKNPTAFYLCASIEEKNTEAFFGQGTRLTVV.

This clone has just a few counts. V is TRBV6-1 and J is TRBJ2-1; 11 nucleotides agree with TRBD2. This CDR3 has 18 residues. Germline V gene data show CDR1 as MNHNS and CDR2 as SASEGT. V trimming: 4 bases; J trimming: 7 bases; junction bases outside the gene matches: 15. CDR3 nucleotide sequence: TGTGCCAGCAGTGCCCCGGGACTAGCGGTAGAGCCCGGGAATGAGCAGTTCTTC. Protein sequence: CASSAPGLAVEPGNEQFF.